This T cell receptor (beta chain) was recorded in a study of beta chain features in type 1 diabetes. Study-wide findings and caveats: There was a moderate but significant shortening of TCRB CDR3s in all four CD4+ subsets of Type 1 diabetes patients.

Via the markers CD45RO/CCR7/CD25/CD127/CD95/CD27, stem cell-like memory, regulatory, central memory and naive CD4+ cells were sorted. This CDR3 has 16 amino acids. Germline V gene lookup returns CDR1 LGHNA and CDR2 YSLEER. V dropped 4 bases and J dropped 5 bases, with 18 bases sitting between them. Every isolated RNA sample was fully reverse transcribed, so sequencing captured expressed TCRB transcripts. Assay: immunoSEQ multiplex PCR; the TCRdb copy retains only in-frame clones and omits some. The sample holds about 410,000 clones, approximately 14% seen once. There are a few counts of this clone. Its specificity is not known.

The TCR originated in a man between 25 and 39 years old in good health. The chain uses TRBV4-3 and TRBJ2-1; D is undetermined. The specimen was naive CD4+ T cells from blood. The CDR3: CASSPPVKRRHNEQFF. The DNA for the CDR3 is TGCGCCAGCAGCCCCCCCGTGAAGAGACGCCACAATGAGCAGTTCTTC.